Ten or more counts support the clone carrying this T cell receptor beta chain. Its cognate antigen is unknown. For CDR3 and TCR beta VDJ profiling, genomic DNA was the template used. MiXCR, run by TCRdb on the reads, gives a single entry per CDR3 protein. This sample has some 410,000 distinct CDR3 sequences, with approximately 70% found just once. CDR1 is SGHTA, CDR2 FQGNSA, per germline. Trimming took 5 bases from V and 0 from J, leaving 16 bases between them. This CDR3 region has 16 residues. These data originate in a study of CD8+CD57+ T cells in acquired aplastic anemia. Study-level findings and limits: There were some 30 CD8+ CDR3 sequences that occurred in both patients and controls.

Sequenced sample: sorted CD4+, CD8+, or CD8+CD57+ T cells (not recorded which) from PBMCs. J is TRBJ1-1 and V is TRBV7-2; possibly TRBD1 for D (6 bases). This TCR was sampled from a human donor in good health, serving as a control. The CDR3 protein is CASSPQGQGLNTEAFF. CDR3 in DNA: TGTGCCAGCAGCCCCCAAGGTCAGGGGTTGAACACTGAAGCTTTCTTT.